These 6 T cell receptor beta chains were all obtained from the same sample, sequenced in a study of beta chain features in type 1 diabetes. Expressed TCRB transcripts were sequenced because the isolated RNA had all been reverse transcribed beforehand. The repertoire was sequenced with immunoSEQ multiplex PCR; TCRdb's copy has only in-frame clones and lacks some. The table lists 900,000 or so clones, under 20% of them singletons. Sequenced input: naive CD4+ T cells from blood. The receptor set was obtained from a woman aged 18-30 years in good health.

This clone was counted a few times. The V call is TRBV6-6, the J call TRBJ2-3, with TRBD2 matching over 9 bases. The CDR3 covers 16 residues. V lost 4 bases, J lost 2 bases, and 7 bases stayed unmatched. In germline, CDR1 is MNHNY, CDR2 SVGAGI (reference sequence). CDR3 coding DNA: TGTGCCAGCAGTTCGCGACTAGCGGAGGCCACAGATACGCAGTATTTT. This gives the protein CASSSRLAEATDTQYF.

The gene calls are TRBV19 and TRBJ2-7, with D perhaps TRBD1 (6 bases). Germline V gene sequence: CDR1 LNHDA, CDR2 SQIVND (reference sequence). V lost 2 bases and J 1 base, leaving 9 bases between the germline ends. The CDR3 has 14 residues. Here the CDR3 DNA reads TGTGCCAGTAGTATACGGACAGAATCCTACGAGCAGTACTTC. Protein product: CASSIRTESYEQYF.

The rearrangement uses TRBV7-6 and TRBJ2-1; no firm D call. CDR3 length: 17 residues. The ends were cut back, 5 bases at V and 3 bases at J, with 20 bases in the middle. Germline V CDR1 and CDR2: SGHVS, FNYEAQ. CDR3 bases: TGTGCCAGCAGCATCACCCCCCGGATTAGAGTCTACAATGAGCAGTTCTTC. Translated, it gives CASSITPRIRVYNEQFF.

The chain recombines TRBV28 with TRBJ1-2; the D gene is possibly TRBD1 (6 bases). The length of the CDR3 is 14 residues. Trimming shortened V by 8 bases and J by 2 bases, and 15 bases separated the two germline ends. The germline V gene encodes CDR1 MDHEN and CDR2 SYDVKM. The CDR3 bases are TGTGCCAGCGTTTTAGGGCAGGGGAACTATGGCTACACCTTC. This translates into CASVLGQGNYGYTF.

This clone was seen more than once but under ten times. V and J are TRBV7-2 and TRBJ1-2; 7 nucleotides align to TRBD1. Germline trimming cut 0 bases from V and 8 bases from J; bases unmatched to any gene: 3. Germline lookup yields CDR1 SGHTA and CDR2 FQGNSA. The CDR3 length is 13 residues. Here the CDR3 reads CASSLARDRGYTF. The CDR3 coding sequence is TGTGCCAGCAGCTTAGCGCGGGACAGAGGCTACACCTTC. The variable domain in full, with the rest retrieved from reference TRBV7-2 and TRBJ1-2, is GAGVSQSPSNKVTEKGKDVELRCDPISGHTALYWYRQSLGQGLEFLIYFQGNSAPDKSGLPSDRFSAERTGGSVSTLTIQRTQQEDSAVYLCASSLARDRGYTFGSGTRLTVV.

The chain recombines TRBV7-8 with TRBJ2-2; a weak D match, TRBD1 (6 bases). V lost 5 bases and J 2 bases, leaving 15 bases between the germline ends. The CDR3 loop spans 16 amino acids. Germline V lookup: CDR1 SGHVS, CDR2 FQNEAQ. CDR3 protein: CASSPRQVVNTGELFF. DNA of the CDR3: TGTGCCAGCAGCCCTAGACAGGTTGTAAACACCGGGGAGCTGTTTTTT.